This T cell receptor beta chain was recorded in a study of Graves' ophthalmopathy and Graves' hyperthyroidism. The authors amplified TCR beta CDR3 regions, and they did so from RNA transcripts for repertoire sequencing. First-round RT-PCR employed HTBI primers, with a second-round multiplex PCR after it. TCRdb reprocessed the multiplex PCR reads with MiXCR, giving one entry per CDR3 protein. The data contain 400,000 to 450,000 distinct CDR3 sequences, around 21% of them seen just once; the ten biggest clones take up more than 2.5%. Broader study findings: Clonotypes were expanded in thyroid at above 0.001 frequency, and most also appeared in blood. Cross-validated, the 13-signature model showed 87.88%/81.08% sensitivity/specificity, and 80%/75% in the test set.

The PBMCs used were ones drawn from around 10 ml of fresh peripheral blood. This clonotype has only a few counts. Its antigen is currently unknown. Sequenced: peripheral blood. The sequence was obtained from a woman in her late teens or twenties with stable Graves' hyperthyroidism.

In DNA form, the CDR3 reads TGCGCCAGCAGCTTAACAGACTTGAACACTGAAGCTTTCTTT. This translates into CASSLTDLNTEAFF. The chain is built from TRBV5-1 and TRBJ1-1; unclear D gene. Germline V gives CDR1 SGHRS, CDR2 YFSETQ. The V gene lost 2 bases and the J gene lost 0 bases, with 8 bases spanning the gap. This CDR3 has 14 amino acids.